Listed here are 4 T cell receptor beta chains from one sample, sequenced in a study of identical twins. One entry per CDR3 protein results from TCRdb running MiXCR on the 5' RACE reads. The sample consists of 690,000 or so distinct CDR3 sequences, 8% to 9% of them appearing once. The same data also contributed to another study, on yellow fever vaccine responses in identical twins.

Input material: PBMCs. The receptors here all came from a woman aged 18-29 years in good health.

This clonotype was detected only a few times. The V and J genes are TRBV5-1 and TRBJ2-5; 7 bases map to TRBD2. The V and J ends lost 2 bases and 3 bases, in that order; junction bases with no gene match: 4. Germline V gene lookup returns CDR1 SGHRS and CDR2 YFSETQ. The CDR3 has 14 residues. The CDR3 loop is CASSFRDYKETQYF. The CDR3 DNA reads as TGCGCCAGCAGCTTCCGGGACTACAAAGAGACCCAGTACTTC.

This clonotype was seen only a few times. This chain joins TRBV12-3 or TRBV12-4 and TRBJ2-5; D perhaps matches TRBD2 (6 bases). Trimming took off 6 bases at V and 4 bases at J, with 15 bases between the two ends. The CDR3 totals 14 residues. The CDR3 region is CASRPSGRGETQYF. The CDR3 nucleotides are TGTGCCAGCAGGCCCTCGGGGCGGGGAGAGACCCAGTACTTC.

This chain uses TRBV29-1 with TRBJ2-7; 9 positions agree with TRBD1. With 7 bases clipped from V and 5 bases from J, the junction kept 15 bases outside the gene matches. CDR3 size: 15 residues. Germline assignment: CDR1 SQVTM and CDR2 ANQGSEA. CDR3: CSAIPQGAIYHEQYF. The CDR3 nucleotides read TGCAGCGCCATACCACAGGGGGCGATTTATCACGAGCAGTACTTC.

The chain uses TRBV20-1 and TRBJ2-7; no clear D. In germline, CDR1 is DFQATT, CDR2 SNEGSKA (reference sequence). V was pared by 4 bases and J by 10 bases, with 14 bases between. The CDR3 is 11 residues long. CDR3 DNA sequence: TGCAGTGCTAACGATGGACCAAACCAGTACTTC. This translates into CSANDGPNQYF.